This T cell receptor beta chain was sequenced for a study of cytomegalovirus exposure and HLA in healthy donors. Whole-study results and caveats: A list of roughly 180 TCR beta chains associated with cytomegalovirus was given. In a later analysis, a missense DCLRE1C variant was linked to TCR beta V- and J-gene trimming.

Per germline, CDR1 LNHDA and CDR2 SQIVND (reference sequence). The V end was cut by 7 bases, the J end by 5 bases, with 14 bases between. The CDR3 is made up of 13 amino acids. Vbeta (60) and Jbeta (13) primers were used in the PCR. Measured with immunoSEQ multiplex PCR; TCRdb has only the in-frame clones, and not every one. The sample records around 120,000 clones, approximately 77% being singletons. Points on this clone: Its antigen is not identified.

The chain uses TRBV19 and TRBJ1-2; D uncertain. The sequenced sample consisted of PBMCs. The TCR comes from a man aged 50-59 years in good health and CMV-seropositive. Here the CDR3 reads CASTSAGSYGYTF. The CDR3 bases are TGTGCCAGTACCTCCGCGGGGAGTTATGGCTACACCTTC.